The following is a TCR beta chain sequence with its context. Clones were sequenced by immunoSEQ multiplex PCR, and TCRdb holds only the in-frame ones, with some missing. The table lists about 130,000 clones, more than 85% of them singletons. Germline assignment: CDR1 SGDLS and CDR2 YYNGEE. The CDR3 spans 15 residues. V lost 4 bases, J lost 0 bases, and 6 bases stayed unmatched. The data originate from a study of T cell responses to AZD1222 COVID-19 vaccine. This receptor was obtained from an adult in good health. The specimen was peripheral blood, collected on day 0 of AZD1222 vaccination. The chain employs TRBV9 and TRBJ1-2; 7 bases align to TRBD1. The CDR3, as DNA: TGTGCCAGCAGCACAACAGGGGATACTAACTATGGCTACACCTTC. The encoded protein is CASSTTGDTNYGYTF.